This record looks at one TCR beta chain sequence and its context. The data derive from a study of blood T cell repertoires in COVID-19. Study summary: PBMCs, B-cell-depleted T cells, or T cells were the source of the cDNA or gDNA that made up the material.

Profiling relied on immunoSEQ multiplex PCR, and the TCRdb table lists in-frame clones only, not all of them. This table has fewer than 350,000 clones, approximately 92% appearing once. CDR3 length: 16 amino acids. Per the germline V gene, CDR1 is PRHDT and CDR2 is FYEKMQ (reference sequence). The V segment lost 5 bases and the J segment 1 base; nucleotides outside the gene matches: 3. This TCR came from a woman under 40 with COVID-19, enrolled during active disease. The V call is TRBV13, the J call TRBJ2-5; TRBD2 aligns across 14 bases. The material sequenced was peripheral blood. This CDR3 reads CASSMGLAGVQETQYF. The CDR3 nucleotides are TGTGCCAGCAGCATGGGACTAGCGGGAGTCCAAGAGACCCAGTACTTC.